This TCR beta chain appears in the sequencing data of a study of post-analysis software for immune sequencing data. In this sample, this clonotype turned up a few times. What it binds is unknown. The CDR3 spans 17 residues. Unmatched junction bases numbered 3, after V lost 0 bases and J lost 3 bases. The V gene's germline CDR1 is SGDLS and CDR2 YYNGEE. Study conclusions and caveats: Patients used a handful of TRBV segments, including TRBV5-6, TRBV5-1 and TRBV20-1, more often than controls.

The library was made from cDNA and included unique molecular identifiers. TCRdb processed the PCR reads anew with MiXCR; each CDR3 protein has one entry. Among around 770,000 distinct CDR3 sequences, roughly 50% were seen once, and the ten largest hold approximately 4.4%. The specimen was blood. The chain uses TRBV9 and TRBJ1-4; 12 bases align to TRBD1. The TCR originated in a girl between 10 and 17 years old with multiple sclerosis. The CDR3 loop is CASSVGDRGLSNEKLFF. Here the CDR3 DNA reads TGTGCCAGCAGCGTAGGGGACAGGGGGCTGTCTAATGAAAAACTGTTTTTT.